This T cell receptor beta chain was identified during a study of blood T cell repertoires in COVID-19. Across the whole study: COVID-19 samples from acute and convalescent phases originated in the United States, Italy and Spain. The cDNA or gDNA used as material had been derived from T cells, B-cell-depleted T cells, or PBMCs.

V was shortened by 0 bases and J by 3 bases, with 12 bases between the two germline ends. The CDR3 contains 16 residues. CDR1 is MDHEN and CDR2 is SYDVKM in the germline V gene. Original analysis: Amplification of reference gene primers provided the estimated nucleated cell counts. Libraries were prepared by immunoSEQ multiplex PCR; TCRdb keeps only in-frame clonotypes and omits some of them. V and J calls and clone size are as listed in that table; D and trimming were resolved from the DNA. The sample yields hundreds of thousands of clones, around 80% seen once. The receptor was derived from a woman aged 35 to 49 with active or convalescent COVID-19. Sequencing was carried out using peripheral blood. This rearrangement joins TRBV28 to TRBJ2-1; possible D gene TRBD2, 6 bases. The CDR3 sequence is CASSLWSSANYNEQFF. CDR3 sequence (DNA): TGTGCCAGCAGTTTATGGTCTAGCGCGAACTACAATGAGCAGTTCTTC.